The clone carrying this TCR beta chain was found a few times. These data originate in a study of blood T cell repertoires in COVID-19. Trimming stripped 1 base from V and 5 bases from J, with 14 bases between. The germline CDR1 and CDR2 sequences are GTSNPN and SVGIG (reference sequence). This CDR3 is built from 15 residues. Measured with immunoSEQ multiplex PCR; TCRdb has only the in-frame clones, and not every one. The table shows around 200,000 clones, with roughly four fifths occurring only once. The sample consisted of peripheral blood. V gene TRBV30 combines with J gene TRBJ1-4, with unresolved D. This clonotype was obtained from a woman aged 40-49 years with acute or convalescent COVID-19. CDR3 amino acids: CAWSARAGINEKLFF. The CDR3 DNA is TGTGCCTGGAGTGCCCGGGCCGGGATAAATGAAAAACTGTTTTTT. Combining the CDR3 with reference TRBV30 and TRBJ1-4 gives the whole variable domain SQTIHQWPATLVQPVGSPLSLECTVEGTSNPNLYWYRQAAGRGLQLLFYSVGIGQISSEVPQNLSASRPQDRQFILSSKKLLLSDSGFYLCAWSARAGINEKLFFGSGTQLSVL.